This T cell receptor beta chain was captured in a study of T cells expressing NK-cell markers. Study-level information: The TCR beta repertoires were obtained from sorted CD3+CD56+NKG2C+, CD3+CD56+NKG2C- and CD3+CD56-NKG2C+ T cells. Overall study findings and caveats: Whether expanded NKG2C-expressing T cell clones recognize HCMV is unknown. In a handful of donors, dominant CD3+CD56+NKG2C+ clones formed roughly 1.0-7.5% of CD8+ cells.

Making the TCR beta cDNA relied on 5'RACE template switching with UMIs. No DNA is given; TCRdb re-called the 5' RACE reads and lists each CDR3 protein once. This table lists about 450,000 distinct CDR3 sequences. Remarks on this clonotype: The antigen is unknown.

The CDR3 totals 15 residues. The source is a woman between 18 and 75 years old in good health. The chain employs TRBV12-3 or TRBV12-4 and TRBJ2-3. What was sequenced was blood T cells: a sorted CD56 or NKG2C T cell subset, CD4+ or CD8+ T cells, or bulk PBMC T cells (not recorded which). This chain's CDR3 is CASTEAGFATDTQYF.